The 8 T cell receptor beta chains presented below share a single source sample, sequenced in a study of molecular identifiers for immune sequencing clone quantification. TCRdb reprocessed the PCR reads via MiXCR and lists one record per CDR3 protein. Of 550,000 to 750,000 distinct CDR3 sequences listed, just under 20% are singletons. Sequenced: naive CD8+ T cells from blood, with Jurkat cell RNA spiked in. Regarding subset: FACS-sorted CD8+CD4-CCR7+CD45RA+ naive T cells. The receptors here all came from a human donor in good health. Some libraries in this study had Jurkat cell RNA spiked in.

This clonotype has a count of ten or more. The DNA for the CDR3 is TGTGCCAGCAGCTTAGATCCGACAGGGTACAATGAGCAGTTCTTC. Amino acid sequence: CASSLDPTGYNEQFF. J is TRBJ2-1 and V is TRBV11-2; 7 bases are shared with TRBD1. CDR3 length: 15 residues. Per the germline V gene, CDR1 is SGHAT and CDR2 is FQNNGV. V lost 0 bases, J lost 4 bases, and 3 bases stayed unmatched.

In its sample, this clonotype was seen a few times. CDR3 protein: CSVERQPYYNEQFF. Written as DNA, the CDR3 is TGCAGCGTTGAACGTCAACCCTACTACAATGAGCAGTTCTTC. V usage is TRBV29-1 and J usage is TRBJ2-1, with unresolved D. Germline V gene sequence: CDR1 SQVTM, CDR2 ANQGSEA. The CDR3 extends over 14 amino acids. Deletions cut 2 bases from V and 3 bases from J, with 11 bases between.

As to this clonotype: Since a much larger clone is just one base distant, this may be a read error. The J gene is TRBJ1-5, the V gene TRBV24-1, with TRBD1 identical over 9 bases. CDR1 KGHDR and CDR2 SFDVKD come from the germline V gene. The CDR3 loop spans 15 amino acids. The CDR3 nucleotides read TGTGTCACCAGTGATGGGACAGGGAGCAATCAGCCCCAGCATTTT. This gives the protein CVTSDGTGSNQPQHF.

Note on this clonotype: One end of the junction is discordant with germline, which a read error may explain. The V and J genes are TRBV2 and TRBJ2-1; 8 bases match TRBD2. The germline V gene has CDR1 SNHLY and CDR2 FYNNEI. The CDR3 has 17 residues. The CDR3, as DNA: TGTGCCAGCAGTGAACCGCGCGGGAGGTTTACCTACAATGGGCAGTTCTTC. The encoded protein is CASSEPRGRFTYNGQFF.

This clonotype was observed at least ten times. This sequence joins TRBV13 and TRBJ2-5; 8 bases map to TRBD2. Trimming took 2 bases from V and 4 from J; bases not matched to a gene: 6. The CDR3 has 15 amino acids. Germline CDR1 is PRHDT and CDR2 is FYEKMQ (reference sequence). In DNA, the CDR3 is TGTGCCAGCAGCTTACGGGGGGGCCGTGGAGAGACCCAGTACTTC. Translated: CASSLRGGRGETQYF.

At least ten counts were recorded for this clonotype. The V and J genes are TRBV20-1 and TRBJ2-3; 11 positions agree with TRBD1. Germline V gene lookup returns CDR1 DFQATT and CDR2 SNEGSKA (reference sequence). J gave up 4 bases and V 0 bases, and 15 bases lay outside the gene matches. CDR3 length: 19 residues. The CDR3 DNA is TGCAGTGCTAGAGATCTTAGCGGACAGGGGGCGGAATTCCCAGATACGCAGTATTTT. Translated: CSARDLSGQGAEFPDTQYF.

In this sample, this clonotype turned up many times. J is TRBJ1-3 and V is TRBV27; D possibly corresponds to TRBD1 (5 bases). The CDR3 runs to 14 residues. Looked up from germline, CDR1 is MNHEY and CDR2 is SMNVEV (reference sequence). Deletions cut 5 bases from V and 2 bases from J, with 10 bases between. The CDR3 sequence: CASSPLTAGNTIYF. Written as DNA, the CDR3 is TGTGCCAGCAGTCCGCTGACAGCTGGAAACACCATATATTTT.

This clonotype came up many times. This sequence joins TRBV19 and TRBJ2-1, with TRBD1 matching 9 bases. V lost 3 bases and J lost 10; bases outside the gene matches: 10. From germline, CDR1 is LNHDA and CDR2 SQIVND (reference sequence). This CDR3 has 15 amino acids. CDR3 sequence: CASSIRDRAFSEQFF. CDR3 in DNA: TGTGCCAGTAGTATCCGGGACAGGGCGTTTTCCGAGCAGTTCTTC.